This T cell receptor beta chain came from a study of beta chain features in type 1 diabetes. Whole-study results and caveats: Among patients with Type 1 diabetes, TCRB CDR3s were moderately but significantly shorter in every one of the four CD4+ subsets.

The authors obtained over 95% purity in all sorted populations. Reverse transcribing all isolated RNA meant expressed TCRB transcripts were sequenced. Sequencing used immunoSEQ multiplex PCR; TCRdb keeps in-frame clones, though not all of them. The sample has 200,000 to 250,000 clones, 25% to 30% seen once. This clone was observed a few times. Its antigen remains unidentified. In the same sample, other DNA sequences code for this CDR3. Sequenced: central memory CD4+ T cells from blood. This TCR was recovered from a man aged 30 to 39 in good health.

CDR3 sequence: CASSRGNEQYF. For the CDR3, the DNA is TGTGCCAGCAGTCGGGGAAACGAGCAGTACTTC. The chain uses TRBV7-9 and TRBJ2-7; D might be TRBD2 (5 bases). V was cut by 6 bases and J by 5 bases, with 8 bases left in between. The CDR3 is 11 amino acids. Germline CDR1 SEHNR, CDR2 FQNEAQ (reference sequence).